The 20 T cell receptor beta chains reported below all come from one sample, sequenced in a study of beta chain features in type 1 diabetes. Investigators reverse transcribed all isolated RNA, so they sequenced expressed TCRB transcripts. TCRdb's copy holds only in-frame clones and misses some; the assay was immunoSEQ multiplex PCR. The top ten clones hold around 0.1% of a sample with hundreds of thousands of clones, roughly a sixth of them seen once. Specimen: naive CD4+ T cells from blood. Receptor source: a man aged 18 to 29 in good health.

This clone came up a few times. The rearrangement uses TRBV7-2 and TRBJ1-4; D gene ambiguous. The CDR3 runs to 15 residues. CDR1 is SGHTA and CDR2 is FQGNSA in the germline V gene. The germline V and J ends were trimmed by 1 base and 0 bases, with 6 bases remaining between them. CDR3 sequence reads: CASSLDAATNEKLFF. DNA for the CDR3: TGTGCCAGCAGCTTAGACGCTGCAACTAATGAAAAACTGTTTTTT.

The sample holds a few counts of this clone. The CDR3 is CASSPRIATNTGELFF. The CDR3 DNA sequence: TGTGCCAGCAGCCCGAGGATAGCCACGAACACCGGGGAGCTGTTTTTT. The V gene is TRBV9, the J gene TRBJ2-2; D uncertain. This CDR3 contains 16 residues. The V end was cut by 4 bases, the J end by 0 bases, with 13 bases between. The germline V gene has CDR1 SGDLS and CDR2 YYNGEE.

The chain recombines TRBV4-2 with TRBJ1-5; maybe TRBD1 (5 bases). Looked up from germline, CDR1 is LGHNA and CDR2 is YNFKEQ. There are 15 residues in the CDR3. Trimming removed 4 bases from V and 3 bases from J, with 13 bases in between. CDR3 nucleotides: TGTGCCAGCAGCCCGACCACAGGAATCAATCAGCCCCAGCATTTT. It is translated as CASSPTTGINQPQHF.

In nucleotides, the CDR3 is TGTGCCAGTAGTATAGCGGGGAGAGACAATCAGCCCCAGCATTTT. Protein sequence: CASSIAGRDNQPQHF. The chain has TRBV19 and TRBJ1-5; the D is unclear. CDR1 and CDR2 (germline): LNHDA, SQIVND (reference sequence). V shed 1 base and J shed 3 bases, with 10 bases lying between them. The CDR3 has 15 residues.

This clone has just a few counts. The CDR3 nucleotides are TGTGCCAGCAGACAGGGGGGCAGCACAGATACGCAGTATTTT. This codes for CASRQGGSTDTQYF. V usage is TRBV7-2 and J usage is TRBJ2-3; 8 bases are shared with TRBD1. Germline V gene lookup returns CDR1 SGHTA and CDR2 FQGNSA. V shed 6 bases, J shed 0 bases, and the junction held 2 bases outside the gene matches. There are 14 residues in the CDR3.

The sample holds a few counts of this clone. The chain joins TRBV5-1 to TRBJ2-3, with unresolved D. This CDR3 comprises 15 residues. Germline values: CDR1 SGHRS, CDR2 YFSETQ. V was cut by 2 bases and J by 1 base, with 11 bases left in between. In DNA, the CDR3 is TGCGCCAGCAGCTTATGGGCATTGGGCACAGATACGCAGTATTTT. Residues: CASSLWALGTDTQYF.

This clone was picked up a small number of times. V and J are TRBV28 and TRBJ2-1; 8 bases map to TRBD1. The CDR3 sequence is 15 residues long. Germline CDR1 is MDHEN and CDR2 is SYDVKM. V lost 5 bases and J lost 3; bases outside the gene matches: 6. CDR3: CASSHPGTGYNEQFF. The CDR3 DNA follows: TGTGCCAGCAGTCATCCCGGGACAGGCTACAATGAGCAGTTCTTC. Complete variable domain (other parts from reference TRBV28 and TRBJ2-1): DVKVTQSSRYLVKRTGEKVFLECVQDMDHENMFWYRQDPGLGLRLIYFSYDVKMKEKGDIPEGYSVSREKKERFSLILESASTNQTSMYLCASSHPGTGYNEQFFGPGTRLTVL.

The chain carries TRBV4-2 and TRBJ2-1; no firm D call. The CDR3 runs 18 residues. Germline assignment: CDR1 LGHNA and CDR2 YNFKEQ. V lost 1 base, J lost 2 bases, and 18 bases lay in between. CDR3 protein: CASSQVGKIEGTYNEQFF. CDR3 nucleotide sequence: TGTGCCAGCAGCCAAGTTGGGAAGATCGAAGGGACCTACAATGAGCAGTTCTTC.

In its sample, this clone was seen a few times. The chain uses TRBV9 and TRBJ2-1, with 8 bases lining up with TRBD2. The CDR3 has 14 residues. Per the germline V gene, CDR1 is SGDLS and CDR2 is YYNGEE. V gave up 4 bases and J gave up 8 bases; unmatched junction bases: 8. CDR3 sequence reads: CASSLRLASDEQFF. The DNA for the CDR3 is TGTGCCAGCAGCCTACGACTAGCGTCCGATGAGCAGTTCTTC.

This clone has just a few counts. The J gene is TRBJ1-2, the V gene TRBV11-2; D gene uncertain. Between the trimmed V and J ends, which lost 5 bases and 4 bases, there was a span of 11 bases. Germline V CDR1 and CDR2: SGHAT, FQNNGV. CDR3 length equals 13 residues. As DNA, the CDR3 is TGTGCCAGCAGCCGAAAGGACGGCTATGGCTACACCTTC. It is translated as CASSRKDGYGYTF.

This clone showed up just a few times. The chain joins TRBV25-1 to TRBJ1-2, with TRBD1 matching 7 bases. Trimming removed 5 bases from V and 2 bases from J; junction bases left unmatched: 2. Germline V gene sequence: CDR1 MGHDK, CDR2 SYGVNS. This CDR3 has 13 residues. The CDR3 DNA reads as TGTGCCAGCAGTTGGGACAGCAACTATGGCTACACCTTC. This encodes CASSWDSNYGYTF.

The gene calls are TRBV30 and TRBJ1-4, with unresolved D. CDR3 size: 12 residues. Germline lookup yields CDR1 GTSNPN and CDR2 SVGIG (reference sequence). Deletions cut 0 bases from V and 7 bases from J, with 6 bases between. The CDR3 bases are TGTGCCTGGAGTGTACAAGGTGAAAAACTGTTTTTT. Its protein product is CAWSVQGEKLFF.

This clone has more than one count but fewer than ten. The chain couples TRBV19 to TRBJ2-4, with D possibly being TRBD2 (6 bases). V dropped 10 bases and J dropped 2 bases, with 15 bases sitting between them. The germline V gene encodes CDR1 LNHDA and CDR2 SQIVND (reference sequence). The CDR3 runs to 14 residues. CDR3 region: CATRYGGTKNIQYF. The CDR3 region has the DNA TGTGCCACCCGCTACGGAGGGACCAAAAACATTCAGTACTTC.

The chain is built from TRBV18 and TRBJ1-5; maybe TRBD1 (5 bases). Germline CDR1 and CDR2: KGHSH and LQKENI. V lost 1 base, J lost 0 bases, and 16 bases lay in between. CDR3 length equals 18 residues. DNA of the CDR3: TGTGCCAGCTCACCACGACCGGGCAGGGATAATAGCAATCAGCCCCAGCATTTT. This translates into CASSPRPGRDNSNQPQHF.

The chain is built from TRBV14 and TRBJ2-2; 10 positions match TRBD1. J was trimmed by 1 base and V by 4 bases; bases with no gene match: 3. Per germline, CDR1 SGHDN and CDR2 FVKESK. The CDR3 contains 16 residues. This CDR3 reads CASSPTGGLNTGELFF. The CDR3 DNA reads as TGTGCCAGCAGCCCGACAGGGGGCTTGAACACCGGGGAGCTGTTTTTT. Drawing the rest from reference TRBV14 and TRBJ2-2, the complete variable domain is EAGVTQFPSHSVIEKGQTVTLRCDPISGHDNLYWYRRVMGKEIKFLLHFVKESKQDESGMPNNRFLAERTGGTYSTLKVQPAELEDSGVYFCASSPTGGLNTGELFFGEGSRLTVL.

This rearrangement joins TRBV4-3 to TRBJ2-1, with TRBD2 matching over 7 bases. V lost 1 base, J lost 3 bases, and 6 bases stayed unmatched. Germline-derived CDR1 and CDR2 are LGHNA and YSLEER. The CDR3 length is 16 residues. CDR3 protein: CASSQGSSGNYNEQFF. The CDR3 DNA reads as TGCGCCAGCAGCCAAGGTAGCAGCGGGAACTACAATGAGCAGTTCTTC.

Only a few counts were recorded for this clone. The rearrangement uses TRBV4-1 and TRBJ2-1, with D possibly matching TRBD2 (5 bases). The CDR3 spans 15 residues. Trimming removed 1 base at V and 0 bases at J, with 7 bases between. Germline lookup yields CDR1 MGHRA and CDR2 YSYEKL. The CDR3 protein is CASSQGAGSYNEQFF. Here the CDR3 DNA reads TGCGCCAGCAGCCAAGGGGCGGGCTCCTACAATGAGCAGTTCTTC.

This clone was counted a few times. Here the CDR3 DNA reads TGTGCCAGCAGTTATAAGGACGGAAGAAACTATGGCTACACCTTC. Its translation is CASSYKDGRNYGYTF. The rearrangement links TRBV6-6 to TRBJ1-2; D is unresolved. The germline gives CDR1 MNHNY, CDR2 SVGAGI (reference sequence). V lost 3 bases, J lost 2 bases, and 13 bases lay in between. CDR3 length: 15 amino acids.

V usage is TRBV19 and J usage is TRBJ2-7, with D uncertain. V lost 5 bases and J lost 4, with 12 bases in between. The CDR3 contains 13 residues. Germline assignment: CDR1 LNHDA and CDR2 SQIVND (reference sequence). The CDR3 spells CASSAQDPYEQYF. CDR3 sequence (DNA): TGTGCCAGTAGTGCCCAGGATCCATACGAGCAGTACTTC.

The chain recombines TRBV7-9 with TRBJ1-1; 8 nucleotides align to TRBD1. Germline assignment: CDR1 SEHNR and CDR2 FQNEAQ (reference sequence). The CDR3 spans 17 residues. Trimming removed 8 bases from V and 7 bases from J; junction bases left unmatched: 21. This CDR3 reads CASCYIGTGGLGCEAFF. The DNA for the CDR3 is TGTGCCAGCTGTTACATAGGGACAGGAGGTCTTGGGTGTGAAGCTTTCTTT.